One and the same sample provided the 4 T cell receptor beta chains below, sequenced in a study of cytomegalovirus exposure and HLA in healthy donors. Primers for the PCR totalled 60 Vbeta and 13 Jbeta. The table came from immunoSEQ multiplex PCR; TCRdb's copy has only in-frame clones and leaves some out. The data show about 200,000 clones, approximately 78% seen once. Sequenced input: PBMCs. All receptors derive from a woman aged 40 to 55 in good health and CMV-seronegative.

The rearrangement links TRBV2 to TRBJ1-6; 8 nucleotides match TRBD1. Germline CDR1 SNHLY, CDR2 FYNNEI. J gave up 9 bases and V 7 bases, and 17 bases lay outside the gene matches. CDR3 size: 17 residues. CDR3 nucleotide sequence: TGTGCCAGCACTTGGTTCGGGACAGGTCGGGAAGTTTCACCCCTCCACTTT. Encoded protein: CASTWFGTGREVSPLHF.

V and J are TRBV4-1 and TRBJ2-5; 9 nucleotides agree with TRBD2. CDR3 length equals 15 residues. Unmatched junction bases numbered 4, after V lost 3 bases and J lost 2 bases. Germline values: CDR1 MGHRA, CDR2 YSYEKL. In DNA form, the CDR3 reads TGCGCCAGCAGCCAGACTAGCGGCTATCAAGAGACCCAGTACTTC. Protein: CASSQTSGYQETQYF.

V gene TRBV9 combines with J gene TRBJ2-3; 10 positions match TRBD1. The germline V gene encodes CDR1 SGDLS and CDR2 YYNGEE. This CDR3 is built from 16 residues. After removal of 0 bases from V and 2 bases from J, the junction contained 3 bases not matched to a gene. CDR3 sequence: CASSVGDRGFTDTQYF. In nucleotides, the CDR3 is TGTGCCAGCAGCGTAGGGGACAGGGGTTTCACAGATACGCAGTATTTT.

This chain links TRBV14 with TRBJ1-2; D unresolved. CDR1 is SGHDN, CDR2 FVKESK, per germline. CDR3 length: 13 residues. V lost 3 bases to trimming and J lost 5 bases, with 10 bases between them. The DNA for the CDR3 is TGTGCCAGCAGCCACGGACTGCAATATGGCTACACCTTC. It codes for CASSHGLQYGYTF.